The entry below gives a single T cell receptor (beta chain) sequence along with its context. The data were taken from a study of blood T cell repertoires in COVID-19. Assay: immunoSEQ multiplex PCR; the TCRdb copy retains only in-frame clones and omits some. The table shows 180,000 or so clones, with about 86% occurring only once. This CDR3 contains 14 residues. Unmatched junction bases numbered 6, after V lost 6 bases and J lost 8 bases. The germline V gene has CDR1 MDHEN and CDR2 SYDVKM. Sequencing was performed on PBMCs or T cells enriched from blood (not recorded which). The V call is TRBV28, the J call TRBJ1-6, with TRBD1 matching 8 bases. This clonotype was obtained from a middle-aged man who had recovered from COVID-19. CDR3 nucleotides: TGTGCCAGCAGCGTCCCGGGACAGGATTCACCCCTCCACTTT. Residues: CASSVPGQDSPLHF.